The TCR beta chain under discussion was sequenced for a study of blood T cell repertoires in COVID-19 (dated by TCRdb to 2020 to 2022). Study-level background: The collaborator samples originated in the United States, Italy and Spain and spanned the acute and convalescent phases of COVID-19. The repertoires were released in a freely available public database intended as a resource for research on the immune response to SARS-CoV-2. Samples were obtained from the ongoing ImmuneRACE study (first 160 participants) and from approximately 1,200 subjects provided by 6 global collaborators. The dataset comprised deeply sampled blood TCRbeta repertoires from subjects exposed to, actively infected with, or recovered from COVID-19. Where HLA class I and class II types were available, the types were taken from metadata supplied by the sample provider, not from assay-based typing. The material from the prospective study consisted of cDNA or gDNA derived from T cells, B-cell-depleted T cells, or PBMCs. Nearly every sample came with metadata listing a de-identified subject ID, COVID-19 status, age in years and sex.

Each collaborating institution followed its own protocols to collect whole blood in K2EDTA tubes. For TCRbeta analysis, collaborators shipped samples as frozen whole blood, isolated PBMCs, or DNA extracted from either of those sample types. On the study overall, not on this receptor specifically: How much clinical and demographic metadata was included differed by source and by participant, and the metadata was provided uncurated.

A distance of 12 bases separates the germline ends of V and J, which lose 6 bases and 4 bases respectively. Taken from the germline V gene, the CDR1 and CDR2 loops are KGHSH and LQKENI. There are 13 amino acids in the CDR3, from cysteine to phenylalanine inclusive. Left in the record is the CDR3 DNA by itself, 39 bases read in frame from the first base. The immunoSEQ Assay, a bias-controlled multiplex PCR, was used to amplify TCRbeta CDR3 regions from genomic DNA. From the authors' description of their analysis: Nucleated cell counts per sample were estimated from amplification of reference gene primers within the assay. To quantify the absolute abundance of each unique TCRbeta CDR3 rearrangement, sequence reads were collapsed and filtered. For each sample, productive Simpson clonality was calculated as the square root of Simpson's diversity index across productive rearrangements. The clones in this table, taken by TCRdb from immuneACCESS, are in-frame only. Not every clone is retained; where verified, under half of the shortfall comes from an unresolved V gene, and the cause of the rest is unknown. V and J calls and clone size follow that table, whereas D and trimming were derived from the DNA. In all, the sample holds some 160,000 clones, and around three quarters of those were seen once. Together, the top ten hold 4.2% of the sample.

Note on this clone: Which antigen it targets is not known. No much larger clonotype is one base removed from it; base qualities were not supplied.

The source of this sequence is a man in his 60s with acute or convalescent COVID-19. The sample comprised peripheral blood. Rearrangement joined TRBV18 to TRBJ1-1; the D region possibly corresponds to TRBD1 (5 bases align). The DNA is TGTGCCAGCTCCGCGGGGGGGTCCACTGAAGCTTTCTTT. Translated, this is CASSAGGSTEAFF.